This TCR beta chain was obtained from a study of cytomegalovirus exposure and HLA in healthy donors. The germline CDR1 and CDR2 sequences are MNHEY and SVGAGI. This CDR3 comprises 15 residues. With V trimmed by 6 bases and J by 5 bases, 5 bases remained unmatched. Both 60 Vbeta primers and 13 Jbeta primers went into the PCR. Profiled with immunoSEQ multiplex PCR; TCRdb holds only in-frame clones, not every one. The sample holds some 130,000 clones. The chain combines TRBV6-5 with TRBJ2-2, with 11 bases lining up with TRBD1. The sequenced material came from PBMCs. The TCR was taken from a woman in her forties in good health and CMV-seropositive. The CDR3 is CASRDRGRGTGELFF. CDR3 sequence (DNA): TGTGCCAGCAGGGACAGGGGGCGCGGAACCGGGGAGCTGTTTTTT.